The subject of this entry is one TCR beta chain. TCRdb's copy holds only in-frame clones and misses some; the assay was immunoSEQ multiplex PCR. The sample has around 110,000 clones; roughly nine tenths are singletons. This sample stems from a study of blood T cell repertoires in COVID-19. Across the whole study: Nucleic acid was either cDNA or gDNA, and it came from T cells, B-cell-depleted T cells, or PBMCs.

The sample comprised peripheral blood. The sequence was collected from a man aged 35 to 55 with active or convalescent COVID-19.

As DNA, the CDR3 is TGTGCCAGCGACAACCCGGGGGCTAATGAAAAACTGTTTTTT. The encoded protein is CASDNPGANEKLFF. V is TRBV28 and J is TRBJ1-4, with a weak D call TRBD1 (5 bases). The CDR3 is made up of 14 amino acids. Germline lookup yields CDR1 MDHEN and CDR2 SYDVKM. V was pared by 8 bases and J by 3 bases, with 13 bases between.